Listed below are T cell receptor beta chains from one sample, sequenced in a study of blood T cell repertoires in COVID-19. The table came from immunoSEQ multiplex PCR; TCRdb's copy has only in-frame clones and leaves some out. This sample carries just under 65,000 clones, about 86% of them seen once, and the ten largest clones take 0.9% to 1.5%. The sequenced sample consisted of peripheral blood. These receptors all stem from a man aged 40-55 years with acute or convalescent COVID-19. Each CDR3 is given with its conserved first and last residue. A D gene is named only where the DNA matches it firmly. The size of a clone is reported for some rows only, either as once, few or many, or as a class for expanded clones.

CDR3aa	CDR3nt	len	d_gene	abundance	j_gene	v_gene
CASSLGQGYDEQFF	TGTGCCAGCAGCTTGGGACAGGGGTACGATGAGCAGTTCTTC	14	TRBD1	NA	TRBJ2-1	TRBV11-3
CASSEYGQGSYNEQFF	TGTGCCAGCAGTGAATATGGGCAGGGTTCCTACAATGAGCAGTTCTTC	16	NA	NA	TRBJ2-1	TRBV25-1
CAWSVRVGGGFTDTQYF	TGTGCCTGGAGTGTACGGGTTGGCGGGGGATTTACAGATACGCAGTATTTT	17	TRBD2	NA	TRBJ2-3	TRBV30
CASSQGRTAGRDTEAFF	TGTGCCAGCAGCCAAGGGAGGACAGCCGGGAGGGACACTGAAGCTTTCTTT	17	NA	NA	TRBJ1-1	TRBV14
CASSPQGRETQYF	TGTGCCAGCAGTCCTCAGGGGCGGGAGACCCAGTACTTC	13	NA	NA	TRBJ2-5	TRBV25-1
CATSDPQGLEQYF	TGTGCCACCAGTGACCCCCAGGGCCTCGAGCAGTACTTC	13	NA	NA	TRBJ2-7	TRBV24-1
CAISEVGLNTEAFF	TGTGCCATCAGTGAGGTGGGCCTGAACACTGAAGCTTTCTTT	14	NA	NA	TRBJ1-1	TRBV10-3
CASSLDAGGGTGELFF	TGTGCCAGCAGCTTGGATGCGGGGGGTGGCACCGGGGAGCTGTTTTTT	16	TRBD2	few	TRBJ2-2	TRBV5-8
CASSLRLDRESSSGNTIYF	TGTGCCAGCAGCTTAAGACTTGACAGGGAATCTTCCTCTGGAAACACCATATATTTT	19	TRBD1	NA	TRBJ1-3	TRBV7-9
CASSDREKSDTQYF	TGTGCCAGCTCGGACAGGGAGAAGTCAGATACGCAGTATTTT	14	TRBD1	NA	TRBJ2-3	TRBV18